The sample holds many counts of the clone carrying this T cell receptor beta chain. Its cognate antigen is unknown. A CD8+CD4-CCR7+CD45RA+ phenotype served as the sorting definition for naive CD8 T cells. The sample comes from a study of molecular identifiers for immune sequencing clone quantification. Preparation of the bulk TCR libraries relied on previously described methods and listed TCR primers. TCRdb itself ran the PCR reads through MiXCR, one entry per CDR3 protein. The sample holds about 320,000 distinct CDR3 sequences, about a fifth seen once. General observations from the study: Barcode sharing among identical TCR molecules could make large clones appear smaller. In CMV-specific effectors, clones above 20 copies held over 99% of molecules; naive, under 1%.

The CDR3 spans 13 residues. Germline V gene sequence: CDR1 SGHVS, CDR2 FNYEAQ. Trimming at V came to 5 bases and at J to 6 bases, leaving 4 bases not matched to a gene. The clonotype was recovered from a human donor in good health. Some libraries in this study had Jurkat cell RNA spiked in. The genes are TRBV7-6 and TRBJ1-1; 9 bases agree with TRBD1. Material for sequencing was naive CD8+ T cells from blood, with Jurkat cell RNA spiked in. The sample's subset: FACS-sorted CD8+CD4-CCR7+CD45RA+ naive T cells. CDR3 nucleotides: TGTGCCAGCAGCGGACAGGGGAGCTCTGAAGCTTTCTTT. The encoded protein is CASSGQGSSEAFF.